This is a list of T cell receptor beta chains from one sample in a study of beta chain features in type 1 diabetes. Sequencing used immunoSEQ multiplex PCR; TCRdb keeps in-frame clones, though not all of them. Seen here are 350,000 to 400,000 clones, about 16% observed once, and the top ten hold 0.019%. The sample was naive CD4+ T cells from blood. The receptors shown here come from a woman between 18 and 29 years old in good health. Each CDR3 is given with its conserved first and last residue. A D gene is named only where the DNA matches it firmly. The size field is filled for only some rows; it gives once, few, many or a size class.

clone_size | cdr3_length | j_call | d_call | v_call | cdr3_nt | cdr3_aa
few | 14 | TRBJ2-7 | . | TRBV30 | TGTGCCTGGAGTGTACGGGGCAGGGGAATCTGGCAGTACTTC | CAWSVRGRGIWQYF
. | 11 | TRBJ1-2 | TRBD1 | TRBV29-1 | TGCAGCCTGGACAGGGTGTATGGCTACACCTTC | CSLDRVYGYTF
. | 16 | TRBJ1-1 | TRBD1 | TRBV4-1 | TGCGCCAGCAGCCAAGATCCCGGGACAGTGAACACTGAAGCTTTCTTT | CASSQDPGTVNTEAFF
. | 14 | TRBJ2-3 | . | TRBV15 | TGTGCCACCAGCATCTGGGGGGAGACAGATACGCAGTATTTT | CATSIWGETDTQYF
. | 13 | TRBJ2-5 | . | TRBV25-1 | TGTGCCAGCAGTGATATGCGAATAGAGACCCAGTACTTC | CASSDMRIETQYF
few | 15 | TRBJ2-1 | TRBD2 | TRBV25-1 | TGTGCCAGCAGTGAAAGGCTAGCGGGAGGGTATGAGCAGTTCTTC | CASSERLAGGYEQFF
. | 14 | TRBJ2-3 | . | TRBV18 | TGTGCCAGCTCACCTAGACGGGACACAGATACGCAGTATTTT | CASSPRRDTDTQYF
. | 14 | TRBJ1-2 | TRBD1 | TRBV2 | TGTGCCAGCGAAGATGCAGGGGGCTTCTATGGCTACACCTTC | CASEDAGGFYGYTF
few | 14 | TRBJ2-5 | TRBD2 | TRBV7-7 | TGTGCTAGCAGCTTAGCGGGGCAGAAAGAGACCCAGTACTTC | CASSLAGQKETQYF
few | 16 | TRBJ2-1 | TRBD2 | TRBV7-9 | TGTGCCAGCAGCTCGATTGGACTAGCAGATTACAATGAGCAGTTCTTC | CASSSIGLADYNEQFF
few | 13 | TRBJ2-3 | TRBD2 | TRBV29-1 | TGCAGCGTCCGGACTAGCGGCACAGATACGCAGTATTTT | CSVRTSGTDTQYF
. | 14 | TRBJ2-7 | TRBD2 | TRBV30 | TGTGCCTGGTCCCGGGGGGGGGTTATCTACGAGCAGTACTTC | CAWSRGGVIYEQYF
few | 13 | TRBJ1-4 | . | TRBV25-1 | TGTGCCAGCAGTGACAGGGTAAAGGAAAAACTGTTTTTT | CASSDRVKEKLFF
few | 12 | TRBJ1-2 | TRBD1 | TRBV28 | TGTGCCAGCGGACAGGGTGCCTATGGCTACACCTTC | CASGQGAYGYTF
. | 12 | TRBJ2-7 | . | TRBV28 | TGTGCCAGCAGACTACAGGGGAGGGAGCAGTACTTC | CASRLQGREQYF
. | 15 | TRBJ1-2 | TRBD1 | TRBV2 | TGTGCCAGCAATCGAAGGGGGCCCGGGGGCTATGGCTACACCTTC | CASNRRGPGGYGYTF
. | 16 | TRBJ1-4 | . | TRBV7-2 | TGTGCCAGCAGCTTTGGACAGACCCCAAATGCTGGAAAACTGTTTTTT | CASSFGQTPNAGKLFF
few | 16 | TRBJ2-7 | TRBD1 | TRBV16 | TGTGCCAGCAGCCGACCGACAGGGGCGGGATCCTACGAGCAGTACTTC | CASSRPTGAGSYEQYF
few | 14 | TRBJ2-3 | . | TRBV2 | TGTGCCAGCAGCCTCCAATCGGGAGCAGATACGCAGTATTTT | CASSLQSGADTQYF
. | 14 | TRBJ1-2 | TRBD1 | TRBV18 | TGTGCCAGCTCACGAGGGGACAGGCCCTATGGCTACACCTTC | CASSRGDRPYGYTF
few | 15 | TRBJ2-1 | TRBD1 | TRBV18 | TGTGCCAGCTCACCTGAGCGGACAGGCCGAAGTGAGCAGTTCTTC | CASSPERTGRSEQFF
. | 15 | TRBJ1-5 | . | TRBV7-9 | TGTGCCAGCAGCTTAGCGGGTAGCGGCAATCAGCCCCAGCATTTT | CASSLAGSGNQPQHF
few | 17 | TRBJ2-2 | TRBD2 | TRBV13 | TGTGCCAGCAGCGCGGGAGGGACTAGCGGGTCGCCCGGGGAGCTGTTTTTT | CASSAGGTSGSPGELFF
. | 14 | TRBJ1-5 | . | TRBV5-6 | TGTGCCAGCAGCCCCCGGGACATGAATCAGCCCCAGCATTTT | CASSPRDMNQPQHF
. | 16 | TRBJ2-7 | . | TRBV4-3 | TGCGCCAGCAGCCAAGGGATCGACAGGATCTCCTACGAGCAGTACTTC | CASSQGIDRISYEQYF
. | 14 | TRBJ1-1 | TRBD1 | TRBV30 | TGTGCCTGGAGCCCGGACAGGGGAGACACTGAAGCTTTCTTT | CAWSPDRGDTEAFF
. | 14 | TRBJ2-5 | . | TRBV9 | TGTGCCAGCAGCGTAGGGGGCGGAATGGTGACCCAGTACTTC | CASSVGGGMVTQYF